Following are 32 T cell receptor beta chains from one sample sequenced in a study of OX40 agonist ivuxolimab in advanced cancers. The table came from immunoSEQ multiplex PCR; TCRdb's copy has only in-frame clones and leaves some out. This table has 71,000 or so clones, 86% appearing once. Sequenced here: CD4+ or CD8+ T cells sorted from blood, sampled in a trial of the OX40 agonist ivuxolimab. These receptors were obtained from an adult with an advanced solid tumor such as melanoma, head and neck, liver or kidney cancer.

Only one count was recorded for this clone. V is TRBV6-6 and J is TRBJ2-3; 11 positions agree with TRBD2. J lost 4 bases, V lost 6 bases, and 0 bases had no gene match. This CDR3 contains 13 residues. CDR1 and CDR2 (germline): MNHNY, SVGAGI (reference sequence). CDR3 in amino acids: CASRLAGADTQYF. The DNA for the CDR3 is TGTGCCAGCAGACTAGCGGGAGCAGATACGCAGTATTTT.

V is TRBV25-1 and J is TRBJ2-1; possibly TRBD2 for D (6 bases). This CDR3 has 15 residues. Germline V gene sequence: CDR1 MGHDK, CDR2 SYGVNS. Trimming took off 3 bases at V and 3 bases at J, with 12 bases between the two ends. Here the CDR3 reads CASSDRLGLYNEQFF. CDR3 coding DNA: TGTGCCAGCAGTGATCGGTTGGGACTCTACAATGAGCAGTTCTTC.

The chain uses TRBV2 and TRBJ1-1, with D unresolved. V was clipped by 7 bases and J by 1 base, with 7 bases between them. There are 12 residues in the CDR3. CDR1 and CDR2 from the germline V gene are SNHLY and FYNNEI. The CDR3 DNA reads as TGTGCCAGCAAGGGCCAGAACACTGAAGCTTTCTTT. It codes for CASKGQNTEAFF.

V and J are TRBV7-9 and TRBJ2-5; D uncertain. The CDR3 covers 13 residues. Trimming pared 0 bases from V and 3 bases from J, leaving 5 bases between. From germline, CDR1 is SEHNR and CDR2 FQNEAQ (reference sequence). The CDR3 bases are TGTGCCAGCAGCTTAGCTAGGAAAGAGACCCAGTACTTC. It codes for CASSLARKETQYF.

V usage is TRBV14 and J usage is TRBJ1-2; 8 bases match TRBD1. CDR1 and CDR2 from the germline V gene are SGHDN and FVKESK. CDR3 size: 15 residues. V was pared by 4 bases and J by 7 bases, with 11 bases of the junction left unmatched. The CDR3 here is CASSPTQGAKRGYTF. CDR3 coding DNA: TGTGCCAGCAGCCCAACTCAGGGGGCAAAACGTGGCTACACCTTC.

The chain has TRBV7-2 and TRBJ2-7; D might be TRBD1 or TRBD2, each matching 7 bases. The V gene's germline CDR1 is SGHTA and CDR2 FQGNSA. CDR3 length: 14 amino acids. Trimming removed 0 bases at V and 7 bases at J, with 13 bases between. CDR3 in DNA: TGTGCCAGCAGCTTAGCCGGGACAGCGGGGGAGCAGTACTTC. Residues: CASSLAGTAGEQYF.

This clone appeared a single time. The chain links TRBV4-1 to TRBJ2-5; TRBD2 matches at 7 bases. Trimming removed 5 bases from V and 4 bases from J; junction bases left unmatched: 4. This CDR3 is built from 13 residues. In germline, CDR1 is MGHRA, CDR2 YSYEKL. The CDR3 coding sequence is TGCGCCAGCAGCTGGACTAGAAGAGAGACCCAGTACTTC. Amino acids: CASSWTRRETQYF.

This chain uses TRBV30 with TRBJ1-3, with D perhaps matching TRBD1 (5 bases). The ends were cut back, 1 base at V and 0 bases at J, with 13 bases in the middle. Germline CDR1 and CDR2: GTSNPN and SVGIG (reference sequence). This CDR3 spans 16 amino acids. The CDR3 loop reads CAWSGDRSSSGNTIYF. CDR3 coding DNA: TGTGCCTGGAGTGGAGACAGATCCTCCTCTGGAAACACCATATATTTT.

This chain links TRBV28 with TRBJ1-3; 9 bases align to TRBD1. V lost 3 bases and J lost 0; bases outside the gene matches: 3. The V gene's germline CDR1 is MDHEN and CDR2 SYDVKM. This CDR3 contains 16 residues. The CDR3 loop is CASSFWGQGSGNTIYF. Here the CDR3 DNA reads TGTGCCAGCAGTTTTTGGGGACAGGGCTCTGGAAACACCATATATTTT.

Comments on this clone: A read error may produce the germline difference seen at one junction end. The V gene is TRBV5-1, the J gene TRBJ2-1; D gene unclear. This CDR3 region has 15 residues. Germline CDR1 and CDR2: SGHRS and YFSETQ. The DNA for the CDR3 is TGCGCCAGCAGCTTGAAGACGCTCACTTACAGTGAGCAGTTCTTC. This sequence encodes CASSLKTLTYSEQFF.

J is TRBJ2-5 and V is TRBV2; D gene unclear. V dropped 9 bases and J dropped 4 bases, with 0 bases sitting between them. CDR1 is SNHLY, CDR2 FYNNEI, per germline. CDR3 size: 8 residues. Here the CDR3 reads CARETQYF. Written as DNA, the CDR3 is TGTGCCAGAGAGACCCAGTACTTC.

This clone was observed a single time. The V call is TRBV29-1, the J call TRBJ2-1; D ambiguous. This CDR3 region has 13 residues. The V gene lost 3 bases and the J gene lost 5 bases, with 11 bases spanning the gap. The germline gives CDR1 SQVTM, CDR2 ANQGSEA. The CDR3 sequence is CSVESWQNNEQFF. CDR3 bases: TGCAGCGTTGAGTCTTGGCAGAACAATGAGCAGTTCTTC.

V gene TRBV18 combines with J gene TRBJ2-5; D is uncertain. The CDR3 spans 13 residues. Germline V gene data show CDR1 as KGHSH and CDR2 as LQKENI. The CDR3 coding sequence is TGTGCGACGGGTGGGCCGGATGAAGAGACCCAGTACTTC. This translates into CATGGPDEETQYF.

The chain recombines TRBV5-1 with TRBJ1-3, with 7 bases fitting TRBD1. CDR1 is SGHRS, CDR2 YFSETQ, per germline. V was pared by 4 bases and J by 3 bases, with 4 bases of the junction left unmatched. This CDR3 is built from 14 residues. CDR3 loop: CASSRTGYGNTIYF. DNA for the CDR3: TGCGCCAGCAGCAGGACAGGATATGGAAACACCATATATTTT.

This rearrangement joins TRBV19 to TRBJ2-3; no reliable D call. This CDR3 contains 14 residues. CDR1 is LNHDA and CDR2 is SQIVND in the germline V gene (reference sequence). The germline V and J ends were trimmed by 3 bases and 3 bases, with 10 bases remaining between them. CDR3: CASSIRSGTDTQYF. The CDR3 DNA reads as TGTGCCAGTAGTATTAGGTCTGGGACAGATACGCAGTATTTT.

The CDR3 sequence is CATSRDRGQETQYF. CDR3 bases: TGTGCCACCAGCAGAGATCGGGGGCAAGAGACCCAGTACTTC. The chain recombines TRBV15 with TRBJ2-5; possible D gene TRBD2, 6 bases. The germline gives CDR1 LNHNV, CDR2 YYDKDF (reference sequence). V shed 0 bases and J shed 2 bases, with 7 bases lying between them. The CDR3 sequence is 14 residues long.

The rearrangement uses TRBV4-1 and TRBJ2-7, with TRBD2 matching 10 bases. The CDR3 consists of 16 residues. Trimming removed 4 bases from V and 4 bases from J; junction bases left unmatched: 10. Germline lookup yields CDR1 MGHRA and CDR2 YSYEKL. The CDR3 region has the DNA TGCGCCAGCAGCCGAGATCCCGGGACTAGCGAATACGAGCAGTACTTC. It is translated as CASSRDPGTSEYEQYF.

The rearrangement joins TRBV7-9 to TRBJ1-4; D unclear. The length of the CDR3 is 14 residues. Trimming cost V 8 bases and J 8 bases, with 18 bases left between them. Germline CDR1 SEHNR, CDR2 FQNEAQ (reference sequence). CDR3 amino acids: CASRPDSMSEKLFF. Here the CDR3 DNA reads TGTGCCAGCCGCCCCGACTCGATGAGCGAAAAACTGTTTTTT.

V usage is TRBV29-1 and J usage is TRBJ2-1, with 10 bases matching TRBD2. V lost 4 bases, J lost 6 bases, and 3 bases stayed unmatched. This CDR3 has 13 residues. Germline V CDR1 and CDR2: SQVTM, ANQGSEA. In DNA, the CDR3 is TGCAGCGTTGGGGCTAGCGGGAGCAATGAGCAGTTCTTC. It translates to CSVGASGSNEQFF.

V gene TRBV28 combines with J gene TRBJ2-2, with D maybe TRBD2 (6 bases). The V gene lost 6 bases and the J gene lost 7 bases, with 21 bases spanning the gap. This CDR3 has 16 amino acids. CDR1 MDHEN and CDR2 SYDVKM come from the germline V gene. CDR3 sequence: CASRQGSSGGGGELFF. The CDR3 nucleotides read TGTGCCAGCAGACAAGGCAGCTCCGGGGGTGGCGGGGAGCTGTTTTTT. Based on the CDR3 plus reference TRBV28 and TRBJ2-2, the full variable domain is DVKVTQSSRYLVKRTGEKVFLECVQDMDHENMFWYRQDPGLGLRLIYFSYDVKMKEKGDIPEGYSVSREKKERFSLILESASTNQTSMYLCASRQGSSGGGGELFFGEGSRLTVL.

This clone turned up a few times. The chain combines TRBV28 with TRBJ1-5; 8 nucleotides agree with TRBD1. This CDR3 contains 16 residues. The germline gives CDR1 MDHEN, CDR2 SYDVKM. J lost 4 bases, V lost 2 bases, and 7 bases had no gene match. CDR3 in amino acids: CASSLLRTGPNQPQHF. The CDR3 DNA follows: TGTGCCAGCAGTTTACTTCGGACAGGGCCTAATCAGCCCCAGCATTTT.

CDR3 amino acids: CASSLDERSFYNEQFF. The CDR3 DNA reads as TGTGCCAGCAGCCTCGACGAGCGGAGCTTTTACAATGAGCAGTTCTTC. The chain uses TRBV4-2 and TRBJ2-1; D possibly corresponds to TRBD2 (5 bases). Germline CDR1 and CDR2: LGHNA and YNFKEQ. Deletions cut 4 bases from V and 4 bases from J, with 17 bases between. The CDR3 contains 16 residues.

This chain uses TRBV25-1 with TRBJ1-5; 8 positions match TRBD1. V trimming: 2 bases; J trimming: 7 bases; junction bases outside the gene matches: 10. The CDR3 covers 16 residues. Germline V CDR1 and CDR2: MGHDK, SYGVNS. The CDR3 DNA follows: TGTGCCAGCAGTGAACTTGGACAGGGTGGCGGACAGCCCCAGCATTTT. Residues: CASSELGQGGGQPQHF.

The table lists this clone with a few counts. The V and J genes are TRBV27 and TRBJ1-5; 9 nucleotides line up with TRBD1. The CDR3 length is 15 residues. V trimming: 6 bases; J trimming: 3 bases; junction bases outside the gene matches: 6. Germline CDR1 MNHEY, CDR2 SMNVEV (reference sequence). CDR3 coding DNA: TGTGCCAGCAGACCGGGACAGGGTAACAATCAGCCCCAGCATTTT. Encoded protein: CASRPGQGNNQPQHF.

This clone was found once. V usage is TRBV19 and J usage is TRBJ2-2, with 13 positions matching TRBD2. V shed 6 bases and J 4 bases; nucleotides not matched to a gene: 5. The CDR3 is made up of 16 amino acids. Germline values: CDR1 LNHDA, CDR2 SQIVND (reference sequence). As DNA, the CDR3 is TGTGCCAGTAGCGTCGGGACTAGCGGGACCACCGGGGAGCTGTTTTTT. This codes for CASSVGTSGTTGELFF. Full variable domain (remainder filled in from reference TRBV19 and TRBJ2-2): DGGITQSPKYLFRKEGQNVTLSCEQNLNHDAMYWYRQDPGQGLRLIYYSQIVNDFQKGDIAEGYSVSREKKESFPLTVTSAQKNPTAFYLCASSVGTSGTTGELFFGEGSRLTVL.

This sequence joins TRBV19 and TRBJ1-4; D is unresolved. The CDR3 loop spans 14 amino acids. Trimming cost V 9 bases and J 6 bases, with 17 bases left between them. Germline loops: CDR1 LNHDA, CDR2 SQIVND (reference sequence). DNA of the CDR3: TGTGCCAGCAACTCGGAGGCTTTATATGAAAAACTGTTTTTT. Protein: CASNSEALYEKLFF.

The rearrangement joins TRBV27 to TRBJ2-4; D is uncertain. Deletions cut 4 bases from V and 5 bases from J, with 9 bases between. Germline assignment: CDR1 MNHEY and CDR2 SMNVEV (reference sequence). The CDR3 covers 13 residues. The CDR3 loop is CASSSDLENIQYF. CDR3 coding DNA: TGTGCCAGCAGTTCCGATCTCGAAAACATTCAGTACTTC.

The chain links TRBV9 to TRBJ2-3, with 9 bases identical to TRBD2. The germline gives CDR1 SGDLS, CDR2 YYNGEE. The CDR3 has 17 residues. Trimming at V came to 4 bases and at J to 1 base, leaving 10 bases not matched to a gene. CDR3 loop: CASSPVASGARTDTQYF. CDR3 DNA sequence: TGTGCCAGCAGCCCGGTGGCTAGCGGGGCACGCACAGATACGCAGTATTTT.

In regard to this clone: One end of the junction does not line up with germline, which may come from a read error. The chain couples TRBV7-7 to TRBJ2-3, with D perhaps TRBD2 (6 bases). Germline V gives CDR1 SSHAT, CDR2 FNYEAQ (reference sequence). The CDR3 is 15 amino acids. The CDR3 is CASSLGSGGTDTQYF. CDR3 coding DNA: TGTGCTAGCAGCTTAGGTAGCGGAGGCACAGATACGCAGTATTTT.

V and J are TRBV19 and TRBJ2-7; tentative D call: TRBD2 (5 bases). The CDR3 length is 13 residues. V lost 5 bases and J lost 4, with 12 bases in between. CDR1 LNHDA and CDR2 SQIVND come from the germline V gene (reference sequence). Written as DNA, the CDR3 is TGTGCCAGTAGTGCCGGACTGGAGTACGAGCAGTACTTC. Amino acids: CASSAGLEYEQYF.

A few counts support this clone. This chain uses TRBV2 with TRBJ1-5; 7 bases map to TRBD1. Looked up from germline, CDR1 is SNHLY and CDR2 is FYNNEI. V gave up 6 bases and J gave up 6 bases; unmatched junction bases: 2. The CDR3 contains 12 residues. The CDR3 DNA reads as TGTGCCAGCAGCACAGGGGCTCAGCCCCAGCATTTT. This translates into CASSTGAQPQHF.

The DNA for the CDR3 is TGTGCCAGCAGTCCTTCCGACAGGGTGGATGAGCAGTACTTC. It codes for CASSPSDRVDEQYF. V usage is TRBV5-4 and J usage is TRBJ2-7; TRBD1 matches 7 bases. The junction had 12 bases not matched to a gene; V was cut back by 5 bases and J by 7 bases. The CDR3 is made up of 14 amino acids. Germline CDR1 and CDR2: SGHNT and YYREEE (reference sequence). Filled out from reference TRBV5-4 and TRBJ2-7, the complete variable domain reads ETGVTQSPTHLIKTRGQQVTLRCSSQSGHNTVSWYQQALGQGPQFIFQYYREEENGRGNFPPRFSGLQFPNYSSELNVNALELDDSALYLCASSPSDRVDEQYFGPGTRLTVT.